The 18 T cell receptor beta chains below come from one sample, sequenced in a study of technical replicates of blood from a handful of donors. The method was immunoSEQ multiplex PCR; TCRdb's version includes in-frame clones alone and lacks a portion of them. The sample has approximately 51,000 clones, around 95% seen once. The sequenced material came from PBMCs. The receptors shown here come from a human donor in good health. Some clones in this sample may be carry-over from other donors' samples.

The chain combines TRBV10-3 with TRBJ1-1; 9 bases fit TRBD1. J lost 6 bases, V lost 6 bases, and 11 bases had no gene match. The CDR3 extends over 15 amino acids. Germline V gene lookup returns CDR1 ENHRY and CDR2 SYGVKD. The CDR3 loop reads CAIRDISGQGSEAFF. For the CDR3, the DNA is TGTGCCATCAGGGACATATCGGGACAGGGCTCTGAAGCTTTCTTT.

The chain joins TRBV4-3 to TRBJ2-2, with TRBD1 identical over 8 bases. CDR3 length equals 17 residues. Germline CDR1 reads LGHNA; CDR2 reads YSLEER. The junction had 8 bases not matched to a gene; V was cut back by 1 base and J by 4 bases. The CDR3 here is CASSQARGQGGTGELFF. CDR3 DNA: TGCGCCAGCAGCCAAGCGAGAGGACAGGGAGGCACCGGGGAGCTGTTTTTT.

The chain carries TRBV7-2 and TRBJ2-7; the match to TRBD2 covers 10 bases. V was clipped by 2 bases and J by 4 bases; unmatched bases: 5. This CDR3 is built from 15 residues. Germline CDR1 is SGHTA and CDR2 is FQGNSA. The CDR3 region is CASSLWLAGEYEQYF. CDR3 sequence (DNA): TGTGCCAGCAGCTTATGGCTAGCGGGGGAATACGAGCAGTACTTC.

The CDR3 DNA is TGTGCCTCTAGACAGGGAGGCGAGCAGTACTTC. Its translation is CASRQGGEQYF. J is TRBJ2-7 and V is TRBV30; the D gene is possibly TRBD1 (7 bases). V was cut by 7 bases and J by 6 bases, with 13 bases left in between. The CDR3 runs 11 residues. The germline V gene has CDR1 GTSNPN and CDR2 SVGIG (reference sequence).

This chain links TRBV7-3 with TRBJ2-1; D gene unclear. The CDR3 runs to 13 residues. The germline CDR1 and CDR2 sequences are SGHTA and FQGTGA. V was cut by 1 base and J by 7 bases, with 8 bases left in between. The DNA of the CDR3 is TGTGCCAGCAGCTTAAGTCCAGCGAATGAGCAGTTCTTC. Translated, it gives CASSLSPANEQFF.

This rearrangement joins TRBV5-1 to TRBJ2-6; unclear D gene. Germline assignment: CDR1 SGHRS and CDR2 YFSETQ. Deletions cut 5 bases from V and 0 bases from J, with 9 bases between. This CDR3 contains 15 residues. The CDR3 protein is CASSTDFSGANVLTF. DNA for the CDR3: TGCGCCAGCAGTACAGATTTCTCTGGGGCCAACGTCCTGACTTTC. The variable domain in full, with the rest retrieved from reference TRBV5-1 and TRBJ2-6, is KAGVTQTPRYLIKTRGQQVTLSCSPISGHRSVSWYQQTPGQGLQFLFEYFSETQRNKGNFPGRFSGRQFSNSRSEMNVSTLELGDSALYLCASSTDFSGANVLTFGAGSRLTVL.

For the CDR3, the DNA is TGTGCCAGCAGCTTTGCTGGAGGGAGGACTGAAGCTTTCTTT. Encoded protein: CASSFAGGRTEAFF. The chain combines TRBV7-2 with TRBJ1-1; D call uncertain. The germline V gene has CDR1 SGHTA and CDR2 FQGNSA. The CDR3 consists of 14 residues. Trimming shortened V by 3 bases and J by 5 bases, and 13 bases separated the two germline ends.

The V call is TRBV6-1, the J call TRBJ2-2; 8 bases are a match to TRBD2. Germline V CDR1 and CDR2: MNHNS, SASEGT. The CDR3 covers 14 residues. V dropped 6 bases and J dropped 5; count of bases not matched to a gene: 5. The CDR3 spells CASSYGGETGELFF. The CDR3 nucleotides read TGTGCCAGCAGCTACGGGGGGGAGACCGGGGAGCTGTTTTTT.

CDR3 residues: CASSRTGRVEKLFF. CDR3 sequence (DNA): TGTGCCAGCAGTCGGACAGGGCGAGTGGAAAAACTGTTTTTT. The rearrangement uses TRBV6-6 and TRBJ1-4; 8 bases match TRBD1. The ends lost 5 bases at V and 8 bases at J; junction bases unmatched: 7. From germline, CDR1 is MNHNY and CDR2 SVGAGI (reference sequence). The CDR3 runs 14 residues.

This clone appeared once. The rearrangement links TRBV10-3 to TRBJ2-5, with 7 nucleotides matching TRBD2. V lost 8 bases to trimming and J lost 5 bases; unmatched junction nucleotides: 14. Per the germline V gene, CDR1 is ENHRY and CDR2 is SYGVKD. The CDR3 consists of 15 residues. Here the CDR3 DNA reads TGTGCCATCGCCGAAGGCGGCCCGCGGGGGGAGACCCAGTACTTC. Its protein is CAIAEGGPRGETQYF.

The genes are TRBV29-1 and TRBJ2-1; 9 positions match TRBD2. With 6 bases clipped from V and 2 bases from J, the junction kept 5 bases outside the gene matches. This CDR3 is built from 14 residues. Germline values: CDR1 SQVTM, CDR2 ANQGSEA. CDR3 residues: CSVPRGGPYNEQFF. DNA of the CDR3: TGCAGCGTGCCGCGGGGGGGCCCCTACAATGAGCAGTTCTTC.

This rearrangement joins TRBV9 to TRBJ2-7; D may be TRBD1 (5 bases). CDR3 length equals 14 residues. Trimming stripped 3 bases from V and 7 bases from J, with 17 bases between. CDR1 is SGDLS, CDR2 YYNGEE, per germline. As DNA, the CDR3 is TGTGCCAGCAGCGCCGACAGTAAGGTTAGGGAGCAGTACTTC. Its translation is CASSADSKVREQYF. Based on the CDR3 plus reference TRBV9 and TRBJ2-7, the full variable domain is DSGVTQTPKHLITATGQRVTLRCSPRSGDLSVYWYQQSLDQGLQFLIQYYNGEERAKGNILERFSAQQFPDLHSELNLSSLELGDSALYFCASSADSKVREQYFGPGTRLTVT.

The CDR3 sequence is CASSPDSAYGYTF. As DNA, the CDR3 is TGCGCCAGCAGCCCGGACAGCGCCTATGGCTACACCTTC. The chain links TRBV5-1 to TRBJ1-2, with D possibly matching TRBD1 (6 bases). This CDR3 comprises 13 residues. The V and J ends lost 4 bases and 4 bases respectively, with 11 bases between them. CDR1 SGHRS and CDR2 YFSETQ come from the germline V gene.

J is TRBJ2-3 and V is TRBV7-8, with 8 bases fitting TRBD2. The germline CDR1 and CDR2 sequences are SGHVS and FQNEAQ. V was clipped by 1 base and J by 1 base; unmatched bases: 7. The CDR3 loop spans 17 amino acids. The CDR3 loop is CASSLVQGSGGTDTQYF. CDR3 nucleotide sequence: TGTGCCAGCAGCTTAGTGCAGGGTAGCGGGGGCACAGATACGCAGTATTTT.

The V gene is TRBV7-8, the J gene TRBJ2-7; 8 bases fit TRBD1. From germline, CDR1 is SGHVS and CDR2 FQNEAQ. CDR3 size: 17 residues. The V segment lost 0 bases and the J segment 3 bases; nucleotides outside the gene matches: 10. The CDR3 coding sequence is TGTGCCAGCAGCTTAGCTGGTGGGGTCAGGGGGCACTACGAGCAGTACTTC. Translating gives CASSLAGGVRGHYEQYF.

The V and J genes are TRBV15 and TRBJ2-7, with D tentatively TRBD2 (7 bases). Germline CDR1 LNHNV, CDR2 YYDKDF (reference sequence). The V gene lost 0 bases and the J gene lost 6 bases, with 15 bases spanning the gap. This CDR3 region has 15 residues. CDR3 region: CATSRDRGGAFEQYF. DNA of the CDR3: TGTGCCACCAGCAGAGATAGGGGGGGGGCCTTCGAGCAGTACTTC. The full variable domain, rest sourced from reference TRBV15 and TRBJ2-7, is DAMVIQNPRYQVTQFGKPVTLSCSQTLNHNVMYWYQQKSSQAPKLLFHYYDKDFNNEADTPDNFQSRRPNTSFCFLDIRSPGLGDTAMYLCATSRDRGGAFEQYFGPGTRLTVT.

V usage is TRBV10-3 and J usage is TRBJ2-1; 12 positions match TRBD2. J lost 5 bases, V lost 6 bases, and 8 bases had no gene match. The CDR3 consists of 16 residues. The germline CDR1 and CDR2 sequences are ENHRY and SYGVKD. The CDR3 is CAISRLAGALHNEQFF. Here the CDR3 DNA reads TGTGCCATCAGCCGACTAGCGGGAGCGCTTCACAATGAGCAGTTCTTC.

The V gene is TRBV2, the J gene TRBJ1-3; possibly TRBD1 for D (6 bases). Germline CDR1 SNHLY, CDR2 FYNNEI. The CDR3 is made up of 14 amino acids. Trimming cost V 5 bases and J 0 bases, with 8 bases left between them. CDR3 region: CASSLGGSGNTIYF. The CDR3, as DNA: TGTGCCAGCAGTTTAGGGGGCTCTGGAAACACCATATATTTT.